This T cell receptor (beta chain) was identified during a study of T cells in localized non-small cell lung cancer. CDR3 length: 14 residues. V was pared by 5 bases and J by 6 bases, with 3 bases of the junction left unmatched. The germline V gene has CDR1 MNHEY and CDR2 SVGAGI. Repertoires were generated with immunoSEQ multiplex PCR, while TCRdb's copy carries only in-frame clones and drops some. The sample lists about 11,000 clones; 82% were seen once. Here the sequenced sample was peripheral blood mononuclear cells, taken before any cancer treatment. This sequence originates from a female donor at least 60 years old with stage II lung adenocarcinoma. V usage is TRBV6-5 and J usage is TRBJ2-7, with 14 bases matching TRBD2. The CDR3 nucleotides are TGTGCCAGCAGTCACGGACTAGCGGGGGGCGAGCAGTACTTC. Amino acid sequence: CASSHGLAGGEQYF.